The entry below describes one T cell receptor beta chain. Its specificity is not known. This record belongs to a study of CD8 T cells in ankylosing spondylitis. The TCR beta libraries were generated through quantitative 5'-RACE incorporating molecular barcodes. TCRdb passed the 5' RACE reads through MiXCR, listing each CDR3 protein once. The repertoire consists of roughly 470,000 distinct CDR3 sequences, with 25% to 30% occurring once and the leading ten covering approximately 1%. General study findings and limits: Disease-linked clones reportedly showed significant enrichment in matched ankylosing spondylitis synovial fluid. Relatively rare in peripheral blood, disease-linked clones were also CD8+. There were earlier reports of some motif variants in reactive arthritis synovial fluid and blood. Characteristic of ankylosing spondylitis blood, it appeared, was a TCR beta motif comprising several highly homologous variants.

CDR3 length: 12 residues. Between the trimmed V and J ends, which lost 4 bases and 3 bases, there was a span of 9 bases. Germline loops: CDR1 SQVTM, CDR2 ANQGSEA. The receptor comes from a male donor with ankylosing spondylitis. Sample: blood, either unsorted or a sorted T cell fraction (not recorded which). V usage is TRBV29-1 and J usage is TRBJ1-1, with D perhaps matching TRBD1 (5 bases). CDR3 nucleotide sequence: TGCAGCGTTGTGCAGGGTGACACTGAAGCTTTCTTT. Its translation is CSVVQGDTEAFF.